This entry features one T cell receptor (beta chain) sequence. Its antigen remains unknown. Random hexamers were used to reverse transcribe an amount of about 0.45 to 1 ug RNA. Amplification of TCR beta CDR3 was carried out by immunoSEQ multiplex PCR, which covered 54 Vbeta and 13 Jbeta segments. TCRdb re-called the immunoSEQ multiplex PCR reads with MiXCR, one entry per CDR3 protein. Among tens of thousands of distinct CDR3 sequences listed, roughly 91% were seen once. Trimming removed 0 bases from V and 4 bases from J; junction bases left unmatched: 6. The germline V gene has CDR1 MNHEY and CDR2 SMNVEV (reference sequence). The CDR3 spans 16 residues. These data come from a study of CD8 T cells in Susac syndrome. Study results and caveats: The study recognized that its TCR sequencing and HLA analysis covered a relatively small number of individuals.

Sequencing used CD4+ T cells from PBMCs. The chain has TRBV27 and TRBJ2-7; 10 bases are shared with TRBD2. The sequence derives from a human donor with Susac syndrome. The CDR3 nucleotides read TGTGCCAGCAGTTTATCGAGGAGCGGGAGGGGATACGAGCAGTACTTC. This sequence encodes CASSLSRSGRGYEQYF.